These T cell receptor beta chains were read from a single sample in a study of blood T cell repertoires in COVID-19. Sequenced by immunoSEQ multiplex PCR; TCRdb stores in-frame clones only, minus some. The sample carries roughly 380,000 clones, more than 75% recorded once. The sequenced sample was PBMCs or T cells enriched from blood (not recorded which). Receptor source: a man younger than 40 who had recovered from COVID-19. Each CDR3 is given with its conserved first and last residue.

>TRBV6-2/TRBV6-3|TRBJ2-3
CASSYRSGGITDTQYF
>TRBV12-3/TRBV12-4|TRBJ2-1
CAAGTGVGNEQFF
>TRBV3-1/TRBV3-2|TRBJ2-1
CASSQIASGGSNEQFF
>TRBV18|TRBJ1-3
CASSPREGATIYF
>TRBV4-1|TRBJ1-1
CASSQDGGEWTEAFF
>TRBV12-3/TRBV12-4|TRBJ2-1
CASSWTEDEQFF
>TRBV5-1|TRBJ2-7
CASGETSYEQYF
>TRBV28|TRBJ1-5
CASSWDLGNQPQHF
>TRBV5-1|TRBJ2-2
CASSLSGQSNTGELFF
>TRBV4-1|TRBJ1-2
CASSSQGNYGYTF
>TRBV7-2|TRBJ1-2
CASSLLYGYTF
>TRBV12-3/TRBV12-4|TRBJ1-6
CASSSRDSGTLHF
>TRBV29-1|TRBJ2-5
CSVEEVGMRWETQYF
>TRBV9|TRBJ2-3
CASSVVAVDTDTQYF
>TRBV11-2|TRBJ1-5
CASSSQGTQPQHF
>TRBV2|TRBJ1-2
CASSGGGPRYTF
>TRBV4-2|TRBJ2-5
CASSQGWAGVQETQYF